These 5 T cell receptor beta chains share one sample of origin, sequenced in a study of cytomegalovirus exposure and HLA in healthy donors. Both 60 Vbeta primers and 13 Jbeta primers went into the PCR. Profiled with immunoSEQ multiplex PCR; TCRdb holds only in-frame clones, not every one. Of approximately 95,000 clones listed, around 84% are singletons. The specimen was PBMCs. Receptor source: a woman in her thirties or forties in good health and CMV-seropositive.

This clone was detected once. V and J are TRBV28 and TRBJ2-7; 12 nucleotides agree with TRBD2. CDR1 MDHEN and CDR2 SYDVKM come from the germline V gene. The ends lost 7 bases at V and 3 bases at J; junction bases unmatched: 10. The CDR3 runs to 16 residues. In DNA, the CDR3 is TGTGCCAGCACCTACAGACTAGCGGGAGCGATCTACGAGCAGTACTTC. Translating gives CASTYRLAGAIYEQYF. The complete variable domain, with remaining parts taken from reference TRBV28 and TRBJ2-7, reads DVKVTQSSRYLVKRTGEKVFLECVQDMDHENMFWYRQDPGLGLRLIYFSYDVKMKEKGDIPEGYSVSREKKERFSLILESASTNQTSMYLCASTYRLAGAIYEQYFGPGTRLTVT.

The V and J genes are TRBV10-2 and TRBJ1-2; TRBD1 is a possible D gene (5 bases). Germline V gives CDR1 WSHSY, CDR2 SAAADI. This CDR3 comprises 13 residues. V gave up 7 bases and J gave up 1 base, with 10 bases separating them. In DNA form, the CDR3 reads TGCGCCAGCAATCTGGGGGGTAACTATGGCTACACCTTC. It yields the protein CASNLGGNYGYTF.

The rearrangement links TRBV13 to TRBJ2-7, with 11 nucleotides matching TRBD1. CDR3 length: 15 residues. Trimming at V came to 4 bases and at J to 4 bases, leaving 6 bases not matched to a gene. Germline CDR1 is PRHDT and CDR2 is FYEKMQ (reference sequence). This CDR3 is CASSSPDRGLYEQYF. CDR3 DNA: TGTGCCAGCAGCTCCCCGGACAGGGGGCTGTACGAGCAGTACTTC.

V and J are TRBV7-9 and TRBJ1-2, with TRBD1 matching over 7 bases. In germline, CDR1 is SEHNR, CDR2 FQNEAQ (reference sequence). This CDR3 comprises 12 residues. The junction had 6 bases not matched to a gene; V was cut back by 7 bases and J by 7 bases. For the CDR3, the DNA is TGTGCCAGCACCCGACAGGGTTCTGGCTACACCTTC. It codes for CASTRQGSGYTF.

This chain's CDR3 is CASSEWTGNSPLHF. CDR3 bases: TGTGCCAGCAGTGAATGGACAGGGAATTCACCCCTCCACTTT. The V gene is TRBV25-1, the J gene TRBJ1-6; 8 positions agree with TRBD1. Losses at the gene ends were 1 base for V and 7 bases for J; bases not matched to a gene: 0. Germline V gene sequence: CDR1 MGHDK, CDR2 SYGVNS. This CDR3 spans 14 amino acids.